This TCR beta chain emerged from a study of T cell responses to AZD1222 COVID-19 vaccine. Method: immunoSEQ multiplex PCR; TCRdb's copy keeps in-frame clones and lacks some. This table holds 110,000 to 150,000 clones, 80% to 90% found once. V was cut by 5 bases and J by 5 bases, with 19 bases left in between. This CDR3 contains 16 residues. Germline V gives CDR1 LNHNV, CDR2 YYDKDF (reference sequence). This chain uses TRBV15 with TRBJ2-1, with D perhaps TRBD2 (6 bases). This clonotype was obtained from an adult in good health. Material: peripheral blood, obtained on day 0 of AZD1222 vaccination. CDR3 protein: CATSGGFQGAHNEQFF. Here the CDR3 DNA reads TGTGCCACCAGCGGAGGGTTCCAAGGGGCTCACAATGAGCAGTTCTTC.